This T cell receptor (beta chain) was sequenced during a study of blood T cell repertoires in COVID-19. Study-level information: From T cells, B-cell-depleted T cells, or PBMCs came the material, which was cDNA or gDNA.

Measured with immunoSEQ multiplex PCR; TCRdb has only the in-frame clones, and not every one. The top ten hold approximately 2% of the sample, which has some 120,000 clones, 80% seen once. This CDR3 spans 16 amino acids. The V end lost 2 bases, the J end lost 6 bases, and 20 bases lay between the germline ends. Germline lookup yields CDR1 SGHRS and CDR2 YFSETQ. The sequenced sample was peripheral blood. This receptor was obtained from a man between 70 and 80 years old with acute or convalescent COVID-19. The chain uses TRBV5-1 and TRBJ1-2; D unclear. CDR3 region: CASSLFIADVTDGYTF. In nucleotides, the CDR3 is TGCGCCAGCAGCTTATTCATCGCGGATGTAACCGATGGCTACACCTTC.